This TCR beta chain came from a study of cytomegalovirus exposure and HLA in healthy donors. In regard to this clone: Sequence at one end of the junction differs from germline and may be a read error.

Primers for the PCR totalled 60 Vbeta and 13 Jbeta. Some clones are missing from TCRdb's copy, which holds only in-frame ones; the method was immunoSEQ multiplex PCR. The table lists 90,000 to 140,000 clones, approximately 80% of them singletons. The CDR3 runs 12 residues. The germline gives CDR1 LNHNV, CDR2 YYDKDF (reference sequence). The chain carries TRBV15 and TRBJ1-2; possible D gene TRBD1, 5 bases. Material for sequencing was PBMCs. This clonotype originated in a male donor in good health and CMV-seronegative. The CDR3 here is CATSRDGGDTEF. The CDR3 DNA reads TGTGCCACCAGCAGAGATGGGGGGGATACGGAATTC. Looking up the rest from reference TRBV15 and TRBJ1-2 gives the full variable domain: DAMVIQNPRYQVTQFGKPVTLSCSQTLNHNVMYWYQQKSSQAPKLLFHYYDKDFNNEADTPDNFQSRRPNTSFCFLDIRSPGLGDTAMYLCATSRDGGDTEFGSGTRLTVV.